This T cell receptor (beta chain) came from a study of blood T cell repertoires in COVID-19. Study information: The samples span acute and convalescent COVID-19 from the United States, Italy and Spain. Nucleic acid was either cDNA or gDNA, and it came from T cells, B-cell-depleted T cells, or PBMCs.

The CDR3 covers 14 residues. Germline assignment: CDR1 GTSNPN and CDR2 SVGIG (reference sequence). V lost 0 bases and J 4 bases, leaving 13 bases between the germline ends. Per the original data handling: Scientists estimated how many nucleated cells there were by amplifying reference gene primers. Assay: immunoSEQ multiplex PCR; the TCRdb copy retains only in-frame clones and omits some. The DNA gave D and trimming, while V, J and clone size come from that table. The data contain about 75,000 clones, roughly 90% of them singletons. V usage is TRBV30 and J usage is TRBJ2-7; D is perhaps TRBD2 (7 bases). This TCR was recovered from a woman aged 45-65 years with acute or convalescent COVID-19. The sequencing input was peripheral blood. The CDR3 DNA reads TGTGCCTGGAGTGTACTGAGGGGGGGATACGAGCAGTACTTC. The encoded protein is CAWSVLRGGYEQYF.